Listed below are T cell receptor beta chains from one sample, sequenced in a study of OX40 agonist ivuxolimab in advanced cancers. Libraries were prepared by immunoSEQ multiplex PCR; TCRdb keeps only in-frame clonotypes and omits some of them. Among some 44,000 clones listed, roughly 86% were seen once. Sequencing was performed on CD4+ or CD8+ T cells sorted from blood, taken in a trial of the OX40 agonist ivuxolimab. The receptors were sampled from an adult with an advanced solid tumor such as melanoma, head and neck, liver or kidney cancer. Each CDR3 is given with its conserved first and last residue. The D gene is left open where the match is weak. Clone size is shown for a subset of rows, as once, few, many or a class of expanded clone.

>TRBV19|.|.|TRBJ2-3
TGTGCCAGTAGACCTCCGTACACAGATACGCAGTATTTT
CASRPPYTDTQYF
>TRBV27|TRBD1|.|TRBJ1-4
TGTGCCAGCAGTCAAGACAGGGGCGGAGAAAAACTGTTTTTT
CASSQDRGGEKLFF
>TRBV18|TRBD2|once|TRBJ2-1
TGTGCCAGCTCACGTAGCGGGAATGAGCAGTTCTTC
CASSRSGNEQFF
>TRBV28|TRBD1|.|TRBJ1-3
TGTGCCAGCAGTCTGGGACAGCACTCTGGAGACACCATATATTTT
CASSLGQHSGDTIYF
>TRBV5-5|.|.|TRBJ2-5
TGTGCCAGCAGCTTGTTGAAGACCCAGTACTTC
CASSLLKTQYF
>TRBV7-7|TRBD2|.|TRBJ2-5
TGTGCCAGCAGCCCCGGGGCGGGGGGGCGTGGAGAGACCCAGTACTTC
CASSPGAGGRGETQYF
>TRBV29-1|.|.|TRBJ2-6
TGCAGCGTTGAAGAGGCAACAGGGACCGGGGCCAACGTCCTGACTTTC
CSVEEATGTGANVLTF
>TRBV10-3|TRBD1|.|TRBJ2-5
TGTGCCATCAGTGACAGGCAGGGGGCGGCAAAGACCCAGTACTTC
CAISDRQGAAKTQYF
>TRBV6-9|.|.|TRBJ1-4
TGTGCCAGCAGCCAATGCGCTCCTACTCGGGGTGAAAAACTGTTTTTT
CASSQCAPTRGEKLFF
>TRBV5-4|.|few|TRBJ2-5
TGTGCCAGCAGCTTGGAGACTACAGGTTCTGCGACCCAGTACTTC
CASSLETTGSATQYF
>TRBV4-2|.|.|TRBJ1-2
TGTGCCAGCAGCCAAGATCGGGAACAGGATGAGAGCTACACCTTC
CASSQDREQDESYTF
>TRBV4-1|.|.|TRBJ1-2
TGCGCCAGCAGCCAAGGGGTAAGGGGGAGAAGTGCTGGCTACACCTTC
CASSQGVRGRSAGYTF
>TRBV25-1|.|.|TRBJ2-5
TGTGCCAGCAGTGAGCCAGGTCCTCGCCAGGAGACCCAGTACTTC
CASSEPGPRQETQYF
>TRBV19|TRBD2|.|TRBJ2-7
TGTGCCAGTAGTATCGGCGGGGGGCCTTCCTACGAGCAGTACTTC
CASSIGGGPSYEQYF
>TRBV6-1|.|.|TRBJ2-4
TGTGCCAGCAGTGTTGTCCTTGCCGACATTCAGTACTTC
CASSVVLADIQYF
>TRBV4-1|.|.|TRBJ1-5
TGCGCCAGCAGCCAAGACGGGGGAATTGGCAATCAGCCCCAGCATTTT
CASSQDGGIGNQPQHF
>TRBV19|.|.|TRBJ2-3
TGTGCCAGTAGTATAGCTAGGGGCTCGACCACAGATACGCAGTATTTT
CASSIARGSTTDTQYF
>TRBV11-2|.|.|TRBJ1-2
TGTGCCAGCAGCTTAGGGGCTGGCTACACCTTC
CASSLGAGYTF